Below are 21 T cell receptor beta chains sequenced from a single sample in a study of blood T cell repertoires in COVID-19. The data were produced by immunoSEQ multiplex PCR, yet TCRdb's version contains in-frame clones alone and is incomplete. Of around 100,000 clones in the sample, about 88% were seen once. What was sequenced was peripheral blood. The receptor set was obtained from a man aged 25-45 years in a cohort sampled during active COVID-19.

The V call is TRBV29-1, the J call TRBJ2-7, with D maybe TRBD2 (7 bases). Trimming cost V 6 bases and J 3 bases, with 21 bases left between them. CDR1 is SQVTM and CDR2 is ANQGSEA in the germline V gene. The CDR3 runs to 15 residues. The CDR3 loop reads CSVRPPGGGDYEQYF. CDR3 DNA sequence: TGCAGCGTCCGCCCGCCTGGAGGGGGGGACTACGAGCAGTACTTC.

The chain has TRBV2 and TRBJ2-5; D is possibly TRBD2 (6 bases). Germline assignment: CDR1 SNHLY and CDR2 FYNNEI. V dropped 6 bases and J dropped 6 bases, with 17 bases sitting between them. CDR3 length: 14 amino acids. DNA for the CDR3: TGTGCCAGCAGGACGGACGGGGGTTGGAAGACCCAGTACTTC. This encodes CASRTDGGWKTQYF.

J is TRBJ2-7 and V is TRBV7-9, with a possible D match to TRBD1 (6 bases). V lost 5 bases to trimming and J lost 1 base, with 12 bases between them. The CDR3 has 14 amino acids. CDR1 SEHNR and CDR2 FQNEAQ come from the germline V gene (reference sequence). The chain's CDR3 is CASSRTAGSYEQYF. CDR3 DNA sequence: TGTGCCAGCAGCAGGACAGCCGGATCCTACGAGCAGTACTTC.

The chain links TRBV6-1 to TRBJ1-5; the match to TRBD1 covers 7 bases. The CDR3 is 16 amino acids. Germline loops: CDR1 MNHNS, CDR2 SASEGT. V lost 2 bases, J lost 4 bases, and 8 bases stayed unmatched. The CDR3 nucleotides read TGTGCCAGCAGTGAATCGTACAGGGGCAGTAATCAGCCCCAGCATTTT. It is translated as CASSESYRGSNQPQHF.

CDR3 protein: CASSTQQGLGYTF. The CDR3 DNA sequence: TGTGCCAGCAGCACTCAACAGGGCCTTGGCTACACCTTC. The J gene is TRBJ1-2, the V gene TRBV27; maybe TRBD1 (6 bases). CDR1 is MNHEY, CDR2 SMNVEV, per germline (reference sequence). The CDR3 runs 13 residues. The V end was cut by 6 bases, the J end by 7 bases, with 15 bases between.

The chain carries TRBV5-4 and TRBJ1-2; 7 bases line up with TRBD1. The germline V gene has CDR1 SGHNT and CDR2 YYREEE (reference sequence). The CDR3 length is 16 residues. J gave up 4 bases and V 3 bases, and 12 bases lay outside the gene matches. Written as DNA, the CDR3 is TGTGCCAGCAGCTATGGAGAGACAGGGTTCGGCTATGGCTACACCTTC. It yields the protein CASSYGETGFGYGYTF.

V is TRBV5-4 and J is TRBJ1-4, with D maybe TRBD1 (5 bases). From germline, CDR1 is SGHNT and CDR2 YYREEE (reference sequence). The CDR3 sequence is 14 residues long. Trimming removed 5 bases from V and 8 bases from J, with 16 bases in between. The CDR3 loop reads CASSPGERDEKLFF. The CDR3 nucleotides read TGTGCCAGCAGTCCGGGGGAGAGGGACGAAAAACTGTTTTTT. Full variable domain (rest looked up from reference TRBV5-4 and TRBJ1-4): ETGVTQSPTHLIKTRGQQVTLRCSSQSGHNTVSWYQQALGQGPQFIFQYYREEENGRGNFPPRFSGLQFPNYSSELNVNALELDDSALYLCASSPGERDEKLFFGSGTQLSVL.

The sample holds a few counts of this clone. The genes are TRBV19 and TRBJ1-5; weak D call: TRBD1 (6 bases). The length of the CDR3 is 14 residues. Trimming stripped 3 bases from V and 2 bases from J, with 8 bases between. Germline assignment: CDR1 LNHDA and CDR2 SQIVND (reference sequence). DNA for the CDR3: TGTGCCAGTAGTATGTCAGGGGGCAATCAGCCCCAGCATTTT. This gives the protein CASSMSGGNQPQHF.

This sequence joins TRBV7-8 and TRBJ1-3, with 12 bases lining up with TRBD1. J gave up 4 bases and V 3 bases, and 4 bases lay outside the gene matches. Germline assignment: CDR1 SGHVS and CDR2 FQNEAQ. This CDR3 spans 16 amino acids. CDR3 region: CASSFRDRGRGNTIYF. CDR3 bases: TGTGCCAGCAGCTTCCGGGACAGGGGGCGCGGAAACACCATATATTTT.

J is TRBJ2-7 and V is TRBV29-1; 7 bases match TRBD1. V shed 0 bases and J 2 bases; nucleotides not matched to a gene: 13. Germline CDR1 SQVTM, CDR2 ANQGSEA. The CDR3 covers 17 residues. CDR3 in amino acids: CSVEDPLPGQRPYEQYF. CDR3 coding DNA: TGCAGCGTTGAAGATCCCCTACCGGGACAGAGACCCTACGAGCAGTACTTC.

The J gene is TRBJ2-3, the V gene TRBV9; D may be TRBD2 (5 bases). Germline V gene sequence: CDR1 SGDLS, CDR2 YYNGEE. V lost 3 bases, J lost 3 bases, and 14 bases lay in between. This CDR3 contains 15 residues. This CDR3 is CASSETPSGTDTQYF. The CDR3 DNA follows: TGTGCCAGCAGCGAAACTCCCTCGGGGACAGATACGCAGTATTTT. The full variable domain, its missing parts supplied by reference TRBV9 and TRBJ2-3, is DSGVTQTPKHLITATGQRVTLRCSPRSGDLSVYWYQQSLDQGLQFLIQYYNGEERAKGNILERFSAQQFPDLHSELNLSSLELGDSALYFCASSETPSGTDTQYFGPGTRLTVL.

This rearrangement joins TRBV7-6 to TRBJ2-2; perhaps TRBD1 as D (5 bases). The CDR3 consists of 16 residues. Germline CDR1 reads SGHVS; CDR2 reads FNYEAQ. V lost 3 bases to trimming and J lost 4 bases, with 15 bases between them. CDR3 sequence (DNA): TGTGCCAGCAGCTTCGATGGGGCCCACTTCACCGGGGAGCTGTTTTTT. It codes for CASSFDGAHFTGELFF.

With regard to this clone: Its ends do not fully match the called genes, so a read error is possible. The sample contains more than one DNA sequence encoding this CDR3. The chain recombines TRBV25-1 with TRBJ1-6; D ambiguous. CDR3 length equals 13 residues. CDR1 is MGHDK and CDR2 is SYGVNS in the germline V gene. CDR3 region: CASSEYEDSPLHF. The CDR3 DNA follows: TGCGCCAGCAGTGAATATGAGGATTCACCCCTCCACTTT.

The V call is TRBV5-1, the J call TRBJ2-6, with D tentatively TRBD1 (7 bases). Trimming left V 5 bases short and J 1 base short, with 16 bases between. CDR3 length: 17 residues. The germline V gene has CDR1 SGHRS and CDR2 YFSETQ. CDR3 loop: CASSWTGRGSGANVLTF. DNA for the CDR3: TGCGCCAGCAGTTGGACAGGACGGGGGTCTGGGGCCAACGTCCTGACTTTC. Looking up the rest from reference TRBV5-1 and TRBJ2-6 gives the full variable domain: KAGVTQTPRYLIKTRGQQVTLSCSPISGHRSVSWYQQTPGQGLQFLFEYFSETQRNKGNFPGRFSGRQFSNSRSEMNVSTLELGDSALYLCASSWTGRGSGANVLTFGAGSRLTVL.

This sequence joins TRBV5-1 and TRBJ2-1; 12 bases align to TRBD2. In germline, CDR1 is SGHRS, CDR2 YFSETQ. CDR3 length: 17 amino acids. The V segment lost 1 base and the J segment 8 bases; nucleotides outside the gene matches: 10. The CDR3 loop reads CASSLPASGGAGDEQFF. In nucleotides, the CDR3 is TGCGCCAGCAGCTTGCCGGCTAGCGGGGGGGCCGGAGATGAGCAGTTCTTC.

The chain's CDR3 is CAIRTGGTEAFF. In nucleotides, the CDR3 is TGTGCCATCAGGACAGGGGGCACTGAAGCTTTCTTT. This rearrangement joins TRBV10-3 to TRBJ1-1; TRBD1 matches 9 bases. This CDR3 has 12 residues. Germline CDR1 ENHRY, CDR2 SYGVKD. The V segment lost 6 bases and the J segment 4 bases; nucleotides outside the gene matches: 0.

This chain joins TRBV6-5 and TRBJ1-3, with D possibly matching TRBD1 (6 bases). This CDR3 spans 14 amino acids. The V and J ends lost 6 bases and 0 bases respectively, with 9 bases between them. Germline CDR1 reads MNHEY; CDR2 reads SVGAGI. Here the CDR3 reads CASRAQGSGNTIYF. The CDR3, as DNA: TGTGCCAGCAGGGCACAGGGCTCTGGAAACACCATATATTTT.

To note about this clone: The same CDR3 arises from other DNA sequences in this sample as well. The V call is TRBV19, the J call TRBJ2-2, with 9 bases that match TRBD1. Germline V gene lookup returns CDR1 LNHDA and CDR2 SQIVND (reference sequence). The trim removed 8 bases at V and 1 base at J, leaving 5 bases unmatched. This CDR3 is built from 15 residues. The CDR3 is CASRRGQGNTGELFF. The CDR3 coding sequence is TGTGCCAGTCGGCGGGGACAGGGGAACACCGGGGAGCTGTTTTTT.

The chain links TRBV3-1 (or the pseudogene TRBV3-2) to TRBJ2-5; TRBD2 is a possible D gene (5 bases). Germline V gene sequence: CDR1 LGHDT, CDR2 YNNKEL (reference sequence). The CDR3 totals 13 residues. The V end lost 4 bases, the J end lost 5 bases, and 11 bases lay between the germline ends. CDR3 amino acids: CASSRESGETQYF. In nucleotides, the CDR3 is TGTGCCAGCAGCCGGGAATCGGGGGAGACCCAGTACTTC.

The chain combines TRBV3-1 (or the pseudogene TRBV3-2) with TRBJ2-1, with TRBD2 matching 9 bases. This CDR3 contains 14 residues. The trim removed 4 bases at V and 9 bases at J, leaving 7 bases unmatched. Germline V lookup: CDR1 LGHDT, CDR2 YNNKEL (reference sequence). CDR3 coding DNA: TGTGCCAGCAGCCCCAGCGGGGGGCCCGGTGAGCAGTTCTTC. Translated: CASSPSGGPGEQFF.

The chain is built from TRBV5-4 and TRBJ2-1; TRBD1 might be the D (8 bases). Germline V gives CDR1 SGHNT, CDR2 YYREEE (reference sequence). V lost 4 bases to trimming and J lost 7 bases, with 21 bases between them. The CDR3 is 16 amino acids. The CDR3 loop reads CASSRGGTGGGNEQFF. The CDR3 DNA follows: TGTGCCAGCAGCCGCGGTGGAACAGGGGGGGGGAATGAGCAGTTCTTC.